The 20 T cell receptor beta chains below all came from one sample that was sequenced in a study of lymphopenia after photon versus proton radiotherapy (dated by TCRdb to between 2018 and 2021). Library preparation was by the immunoSEQ multiplex PCR assay. TCRdb took this table from immuneACCESS and kept in-frame rearrangements with V and J called. Such tables lack part of the clones; where checked against another copy, unresolved V genes explain under half of the gap, and the rest is unexplained. The sample contains over 55,000 clones, 80% to 90% of them found a single time. The ten most abundant clones make up about 10% of the sample. The starting material was peripheral blood, obtained from a patient treated with proton-based radiotherapy. The receptor set was obtained from a man older than 75 with esophageal cancer.

The chain couples TRBV4-3 to TRBJ2-7; 10 positions agree with TRBD2. From germline, CDR1 is LGHNA and CDR2 YSLEER. V lost 1 base and J lost 2; bases outside the gene matches: 8. The CDR3 has 17 residues. Written as DNA, the CDR3 is TGCGCCAGCAGCCAAGTTCGCCTAGCGGGAGAGGCCTACGAGCAGTACTTC. Its translation: CASSQVRLAGEAYEQYF.

CDR3 region: CAISESTRGSGELFF. The CDR3 DNA follows: TGTGCCATCAGTGAGTCGACTCGTGGCTCCGGGGAGCTGTTTTTT. The gene calls are TRBV10-3 and TRBJ2-2; the D is unclear. V was shortened by 0 bases and J by 6 bases, with 11 bases between the two germline ends. Germline CDR1 and CDR2: ENHRY and SYGVKD. There are 15 residues in the CDR3.

This chain uses TRBV11-2 with TRBJ2-7; D may be TRBD1 (6 bases). CDR3 length: 14 residues. Germline assignment: CDR1 SGHAT and CDR2 FQNNGV. The V end was cut by 8 bases, the J end by 2 bases, with 16 bases between. CDR3 sequence (DNA): TGTGCCAGCTCCTTGGGGGCCCACACCTACGAGCAGTACTTC. Translation: CASSLGAHTYEQYF.

This clone occurred once. This sequence joins TRBV5-1 and TRBJ2-5; 7 bases agree with TRBD1. The CDR3 extends over 16 amino acids. Germline V gives CDR1 SGHRS, CDR2 YFSETQ. After removal of 4 bases from V and 2 bases from J, the junction contained 11 bases not matched to a gene. The CDR3 protein is CASSPMGQSIQETQYF. DNA for the CDR3: TGCGCCAGCAGCCCGATGGGACAGAGCATACAAGAGACCCAGTACTTC.

V is TRBV7-9 and J is TRBJ2-1; either TRBD1 or TRBD2 may supply D (6 bases each). Trimming removed 4 bases at V and 3 bases at J, with 16 bases between. There are 16 residues in the CDR3. Per germline, CDR1 SEHNR and CDR2 FQNEAQ (reference sequence). The CDR3 here is CASSSPPGGIYNEQFF. CDR3 DNA: TGTGCCAGCAGCTCCCCCCCCGGGGGCATCTACAATGAGCAGTTCTTC.

The chain uses TRBV5-1 and TRBJ2-3, with TRBD1 identical over 7 bases. This CDR3 comprises 16 residues. V was pared by 3 bases and J by 6 bases, with 13 bases of the junction left unmatched. In germline, CDR1 is SGHRS, CDR2 YFSETQ. The CDR3 is CASSSRGGGLVDTQYF. For the CDR3, the DNA is TGCGCCAGCAGCTCCAGAGGGGGCGGTTTAGTTGATACGCAGTATTTT. The full variable domain, completed using reference TRBV5-1 and TRBJ2-3, is KAGVTQTPRYLIKTRGQQVTLSCSPISGHRSVSWYQQTPGQGLQFLFEYFSETQRNKGNFPGRFSGRQFSNSRSEMNVSTLELGDSALYLCASSSRGGGLVDTQYFGPGTRLTVL.

This chain joins TRBV27 and TRBJ1-5; D is unclear. V lost 3 bases to trimming and J lost 4 bases, with 4 bases between them. CDR1 is MNHEY, CDR2 SMNVEV, per germline (reference sequence). The CDR3 runs 12 residues. The CDR3 protein is CASSFQNQPQHF. CDR3 DNA sequence: TGTGCCAGCAGTTTCCAAAATCAGCCCCAGCATTTT.

A few counts support this clone. The gene calls are TRBV15 and TRBJ1-4; D might be TRBD1 (6 bases). Per the germline V gene, CDR1 is LNHNV and CDR2 is YYDKDF (reference sequence). Trimming shortened V by 5 bases and J by 11 bases, and 24 bases separated the two germline ends. The CDR3 loop spans 16 amino acids. The DNA for the CDR3 is TGTGCCACCAGCCGGGGGGGACCCCGTGAAGGGGGTAAACTGTTTTTT. Its protein is CATSRGGPREGGKLFF.

This CDR3 reads CASSQELASDGYEQYF. The CDR3 DNA follows: TGCGCCAGCAGCCAAGAGTTGGCTAGCGACGGCTACGAGCAGTACTTC. The V gene is TRBV4-3, the J gene TRBJ2-7; D is perhaps TRBD2 (6 bases). Deletions cut 0 bases from V and 3 bases from J, with 15 bases between. Germline values: CDR1 LGHNA, CDR2 YSLEER. The CDR3 loop spans 16 amino acids.

The chain joins TRBV6-5 to TRBJ2-3; D is unclear. This CDR3 comprises 14 residues. Deletions cut 5 bases from V and 2 bases from J, with 11 bases between. Germline V gives CDR1 MNHEY, CDR2 SVGAGI. This CDR3 is CASSRVGPTDTQYF. The CDR3 nucleotides read TGTGCCAGCAGTCGGGTGGGCCCCACAGATACGCAGTATTTT.

This chain uses TRBV7-9 with TRBJ1-4, with D unclear. The CDR3 is 16 residues long. V was pared by 5 bases and J by 8 bases, with 21 bases between. Germline values: CDR1 SEHNR, CDR2 FQNEAQ (reference sequence). The CDR3, as DNA: TGTGCCAGCAGCCCGGATAAGGTGCCGGAGGAAGAAAAACTGTTTTTT. Translating it yields CASSPDKVPEEEKLFF.

This chain joins TRBV6-5 and TRBJ1-2; D not certain. CDR3 length: 12 amino acids. The V end lost 4 bases, the J end lost 1 base, and 4 bases lay between the germline ends. Germline CDR1 and CDR2: MNHEY and SVGAGI. Written as DNA, the CDR3 is TGTGCCAGCAGTTGGGGTAACTATGGCTACACCTTC. This sequence encodes CASSWGNYGYTF.

The chain employs TRBV10-2 and TRBJ1-2; D may be TRBD1 (5 bases). In germline, CDR1 is WSHSY, CDR2 SAAADI. CDR3 length: 13 amino acids. V was cut by 2 bases and J by 10 bases, with 14 bases left in between. CDR3 nucleotide sequence: TGCGCCAGCAGTGAGCACGACCGGGGGTACTACACCTTC. This encodes CASSEHDRGYYTF.

This chain uses TRBV30 with TRBJ2-5; 8 bases agree with TRBD1. V shed 5 bases, J shed 5 bases, and the junction held 4 bases outside the gene matches. The CDR3 has 12 residues. Germline CDR1 and CDR2: GTSNPN and SVGIG (reference sequence). CDR3 residues: CAWETGGETQYF. CDR3 coding DNA: TGTGCCTGGGAAACAGGGGGGGAGACCCAGTACTTC.

The chain has TRBV27 and TRBJ1-2; D is undetermined. The CDR3 contains 13 residues. Deletions cut 7 bases from V and 6 bases from J, with 15 bases between. In germline, CDR1 is MNHEY, CDR2 SMNVEV (reference sequence). The CDR3 DNA reads TGTGCCAGCATGAATCGAGGGTTCAATGGCTACACCTTC. Its translation is CASMNRGFNGYTF.

The rearrangement links TRBV5-1 to TRBJ1-6; D gene uncertain. Looked up from germline, CDR1 is SGHRS and CDR2 is YFSETQ. V gave up 4 bases and J gave up 4 bases, with 15 bases separating them. The CDR3 contains 16 residues. The CDR3, as DNA: TGCGCCAGCAGCGCCCCGGGTGACCTTTATAATTCACCCCTCCACTTT. Protein: CASSAPGDLYNSPLHF.

The table lists this clone with a count of one. The rearrangement links TRBV5-1 to TRBJ2-5; 7 bases agree with TRBD1. Trimming took 2 bases from V and 0 from J; bases not matched to a gene: 1. Per germline, CDR1 SGHRS and CDR2 YFSETQ. The CDR3 sequence is 14 residues long. In DNA, the CDR3 is TGCGCCAGCAGCTTAGGGGGCTACCAAGAGACCCAGTACTTC. Protein: CASSLGGYQETQYF.

The chain joins TRBV30 to TRBJ1-6; D uncertain. V dropped 0 bases and J dropped 9 bases, with 12 bases sitting between them. From germline, CDR1 is GTSNPN and CDR2 SVGIG (reference sequence). This CDR3 has 14 amino acids. The CDR3 DNA sequence: TGTGCCTGGAGTGTAAGGACGGGGAGTTCACCCCTCCACTTT. Its protein is CAWSVRTGSSPLHF.

This clone appeared a single time. The chain links TRBV4-3 to TRBJ1-2; weak D call: TRBD1 (5 bases). Trimming took 3 bases from V and 2 from J, leaving 10 bases between them. Per germline, CDR1 LGHNA and CDR2 YSLEER. CDR3 size: 14 residues. The CDR3 loop reads CASSHGRENYGYTF. For the CDR3, the DNA is TGCGCCAGCAGCCATGGCAGGGAAAACTATGGCTACACCTTC.

In DNA, the CDR3 is TGTGCCAGCAGCTTCCCCGGACTAGCGGGAAAGGACACCGGGGAGCTGTTTTTT. Translation gives CASSFPGLAGKDTGELFF. This chain links TRBV11-2 with TRBJ2-2; 12 nucleotides agree with TRBD2. V lost 3 bases, J lost 3 bases, and 8 bases stayed unmatched. This CDR3 has 18 residues. The germline V gene encodes CDR1 SGHAT and CDR2 FQNNGV.